A single sample is the source of the 25 T cell receptor beta chains below, sequenced in a study of blood T cell repertoires in COVID-19. Profiling relied on immunoSEQ multiplex PCR, and the TCRdb table lists in-frame clones only, not all of them. Of roughly 220,000 clones listed, less than 90% are singletons. Sequenced sample: peripheral blood. The receptors originated from a man aged 25-45 years with active or convalescent COVID-19.

This clone showed up just a few times. The rearrangement uses TRBV5-4 and TRBJ1-1; unclear D gene. V was trimmed by 3 bases and J by 1 base, leaving 7 bases between them. The CDR3 is 13 amino acids. The V gene's germline CDR1 is SGHNT and CDR2 YYREEE (reference sequence). CDR3 sequence reads: CASSYRENTEAFF. Written as DNA, the CDR3 is TGTGCCAGCAGCTACCGGGAGAACACTGAAGCTTTCTTT.

The chain employs TRBV11-2 and TRBJ2-7; no clear D. CDR3 length equals 14 residues. The V gene's germline CDR1 is SGHAT and CDR2 FQNNGV. The V and J ends lost 5 bases and 1 base respectively, with 12 bases between them. In DNA form, the CDR3 reads TGTGCCAGCAGCGATCTTAGAAATTCCTACGAGCAGTACTTC. Translating it yields CASSDLRNSYEQYF.

J is TRBJ1-5 and V is TRBV5-6, with 10 bases that match TRBD1. The length of the CDR3 is 15 residues. The junction had 6 bases not matched to a gene; V was cut back by 3 bases and J by 6 bases. Germline V gene data show CDR1 as SGHDT and CDR2 as YYEEEE. CDR3 loop: CASSYGTGEGQPQHF. DNA for the CDR3: TGTGCCAGCAGCTATGGGACAGGGGAGGGTCAGCCCCAGCATTTT.

J is TRBJ1-1 and V is TRBV7-9; no clear D gene. CDR3 length: 14 amino acids. Germline assignment: CDR1 SEHNR and CDR2 FQNEAQ (reference sequence). V was shortened by 3 bases and J by 0 bases, with 8 bases between the two germline ends. In nucleotides, the CDR3 is TGTGCCAGCAGCTTCTATAGCATGAACACTGAAGCTTTCTTT. Its protein product is CASSFYSMNTEAFF.

The rearrangement joins TRBV5-1 to TRBJ2-5, with 9 bases fitting TRBD1. Germline V lookup: CDR1 SGHRS, CDR2 YFSETQ. V lost 7 bases, J lost 0 bases, and 4 bases stayed unmatched. The CDR3 runs 14 residues. CDR3 sequence (DNA): TGCGCCAGCGCCGGGACAGGGAACCAAGAGACCCAGTACTTC. Its translation: CASAGTGNQETQYF.

V usage is TRBV4-3 and J usage is TRBJ2-7; 9 bases are shared with TRBD2. Germline trimming cut 1 base from V and 3 bases from J; bases unmatched to any gene: 4. The CDR3 totals 15 residues. Germline CDR1 reads LGHNA; CDR2 reads YSLEER. This chain's CDR3 is CASSQVASGNYEQYF. CDR3 sequence (DNA): TGCGCCAGCAGCCAAGTCGCTAGCGGGAACTACGAGCAGTACTTC.

The chain carries TRBV18 and TRBJ1-6, with 8 positions matching TRBD1. Germline CDR1 and CDR2: KGHSH and LQKENI. This CDR3 is 14 amino acids long. Germline trimming cut 3 bases from V and 6 bases from J; bases unmatched to any gene: 1. This CDR3 is CASSPDRVNSPLHF. In DNA form, the CDR3 reads TGTGCCAGCTCACCGGACAGGGTTAATTCACCCCTCCACTTT.

The DNA for the CDR3 is TGTGCCAGCAGCTTAAGGGGGGGGGTGCATCAGCCCCAGCATTTT. This sequence encodes CASSLRGGVHQPQHF. The chain has TRBV7-8 and TRBJ1-5; D may be TRBD1 (6 bases). Germline loops: CDR1 SGHVS, CDR2 FQNEAQ. This CDR3 spans 15 amino acids. The V and J ends lost 2 bases and 5 bases respectively, with 13 bases between them. Based on the CDR3 plus reference TRBV7-8 and TRBJ1-5, the full variable domain is GAGVSQSPRYKVAKRGQDVALRCDPISGHVSLFWYQQALGQGPEFLTYFQNEAQLDKSGLPSDRFFAERPEGSVSTLKIQRTQQEDSAVYLCASSLRGGVHQPQHFGDGTRLSIL.

The chain combines TRBV24-1 with TRBJ2-5; 10 bases line up with TRBD2. Germline V lookup: CDR1 KGHDR, CDR2 SFDVKD. V lost 0 bases to trimming and J lost 3 bases; unmatched junction nucleotides: 0. The CDR3 is 15 amino acids. CDR3 residues: CATSDLSGREETQYF. CDR3 DNA: TGTGCCACCAGTGATTTGAGCGGGAGGGAAGAGACCCAGTACTTC.

This sequence joins TRBV6-2 or TRBV6-3 and TRBJ1-2, with D uncertain. V dropped 6 bases and J dropped 0 bases, with 14 bases sitting between them. CDR3 length: 15 amino acids. Per the germline V gene, CDR1 is MNHEY and CDR2 is SVGEGT. The CDR3: CASSLRERSNYGYTF. Written as DNA, the CDR3 is TGTGCCAGCAGCCTTCGGGAACGGTCTAACTATGGCTACACCTTC.

The J gene is TRBJ2-5, the V gene TRBV2, with TRBD2 matching 10 bases. After removal of 7 bases from V and 5 bases from J, the junction contained 10 bases not matched to a gene. The germline V gene has CDR1 SNHLY and CDR2 FYNNEI. The CDR3 contains 15 residues. The CDR3 spells CASTSGGEVWETQYF. In DNA form, the CDR3 reads TGTGCCAGCACTAGCGGGGGTGAGGTGTGGGAGACCCAGTACTTC.

The chain combines TRBV10-3 with TRBJ1-5; 7 bases match TRBD1. The CDR3 extends over 12 amino acids. Trimming removed 10 bases from V and 3 bases from J; junction bases left unmatched: 3. The germline V gene encodes CDR1 ENHRY and CDR2 SYGVKD. The CDR3 DNA sequence: TGTGCCAGCGGACAGGACAATCAGCCCCAGCATTTT. This sequence encodes CASGQDNQPQHF.

The J gene is TRBJ2-1, the V gene TRBV29-1; possible D gene TRBD2, 6 bases. CDR1 and CDR2 (germline): SQVTM, ANQGSEA. Trimming stripped 4 bases from V and 6 bases from J, with 7 bases between. The CDR3 totals 11 residues. CDR3 loop: CSVGGVNEQFF. The CDR3 bases are TGCAGCGTTGGCGGGGTCAATGAGCAGTTCTTC.

A few counts support this clone. Other DNA sequences within the sample encode an identical CDR3. The rearrangement links TRBV30 to TRBJ2-7, with D maybe TRBD1 (6 bases). CDR3 length: 11 residues. The V end lost 2 bases, the J end lost 4 bases, and 6 bases lay between the germline ends. Germline V gives CDR1 GTSNPN, CDR2 SVGIG (reference sequence). CDR3 residues: CAWSRGYEQYF. The CDR3 nucleotides read TGTGCCTGGAGTAGGGGGTACGAGCAGTACTTC. The full variable domain, rest sourced from reference TRBV30 and TRBJ2-7, is SQTIHQWPATLVQPVGSPLSLECTVEGTSNPNLYWYRQAAGRGLQLLFYSVGIGQISSEVPQNLSASRPQDRQFILSSKKLLLSDSGFYLCAWSRGYEQYFGPGTRLTVT.

The rearrangement links TRBV6-1 to TRBJ2-1; no reliable D call. This CDR3 contains 11 residues. Between the trimmed V and J ends, which lost 2 bases and 6 bases, there was a span of 2 bases. Germline assignment: CDR1 MNHNS and CDR2 SASEGT. As DNA, the CDR3 is TGTGCCAGCAGTGAACTCAATGAGCAGTTCTTC. Its protein is CASSELNEQFF.

CDR3 sequence: CASSHLGPEDSPLHF. The CDR3 nucleotides read TGTGCCAGCAGCCACCTGGGTCCTGAGGATTCACCCCTCCACTTT. The rearrangement links TRBV6-5 to TRBJ1-6, with D unresolved. In germline, CDR1 is MNHEY, CDR2 SVGAGI. V dropped 6 bases and J dropped 8 bases, with 17 bases sitting between them. This CDR3 region has 15 residues.

The chain recombines TRBV18 with TRBJ2-3; perhaps TRBD2 as D (6 bases). CDR1 is KGHSH, CDR2 LQKENI, per germline. CDR3 length equals 17 residues. Trimming removed 1 base from V and 0 bases from J, with 14 bases in between. The CDR3 DNA reads as TGTGCCAGCTCACCACTCCTTAGCGGAGCTAGCACAGATACGCAGTATTTT. Protein product: CASSPLLSGASTDTQYF.

V usage is TRBV19 and J usage is TRBJ2-2; 8 bases align to TRBD1. CDR1 LNHDA and CDR2 SQIVND come from the germline V gene (reference sequence). The CDR3 has 14 amino acids. V shed 6 bases and J 6 bases; nucleotides not matched to a gene: 6. Here the CDR3 reads CASRRTGFAGELFF. The CDR3 DNA reads TGTGCCAGTAGAAGGACAGGGTTTGCCGGGGAGCTGTTTTTT.

The chain carries TRBV30 and TRBJ1-6, with D perhaps matching TRBD1 (5 bases). The V gene lost 3 bases and the J gene lost 9 bases, with 18 bases spanning the gap. The CDR3 length is 15 residues. CDR1 and CDR2 from the germline V gene are GTSNPN and SVGIG (reference sequence). The CDR3 loop is CAWRYRGVASSPLHF. The CDR3 DNA sequence: TGTGCCTGGAGGTATCGGGGGGTGGCGAGTTCACCCCTCCACTTT.

The chain has TRBV5-1 and TRBJ2-3; TRBD2 might be the D (7 bases). Per germline, CDR1 SGHRS and CDR2 YFSETQ. The CDR3 has 15 residues. Trimming stripped 5 bases from V and 4 bases from J, with 17 bases between. The CDR3 region is CASRIGGGSADTQYF. For the CDR3, the DNA is TGCGCCAGCAGGATAGGGGGAGGGAGCGCAGATACGCAGTATTTT.

In regard to this clone: A far larger clone is one nucleotide away, so this likely arose from a read error. V gene TRBV5-4 combines with J gene TRBJ2-7; 12 positions agree with TRBD2. Germline-derived CDR1 and CDR2 are SGHNT and YYREEE (reference sequence). V trimming: 4 bases; J trimming: 2 bases; junction bases outside the gene matches: 4. CDR3 length: 15 amino acids. The CDR3 region has the DNA TGTGCCAGCAGCGCGACTAGCGGGAGTCCCTACGAGCAGTACTTC. Its translation is CASSATSGSPYEQYF.

The V and J genes are TRBV7-9 and TRBJ2-7, with 9 bases lining up with TRBD1. With 5 bases clipped from V and 2 bases from J, the junction kept 7 bases outside the gene matches. The CDR3 runs to 15 residues. CDR1 SEHNR and CDR2 FQNEAQ come from the germline V gene (reference sequence). The DNA of the CDR3 is TGTGCCAGCAGCGGTTGGGGGGACAGGGCCTACGAGCAGTACTTC. It yields the protein CASSGWGDRAYEQYF.

In nucleotides, the CDR3 is TGTGCCAGCAGTTCTACAGGGTCCTTCTCTGGAAACACCATATATTTT. Residues: CASSSTGSFSGNTIYF. J is TRBJ1-3 and V is TRBV13; maybe TRBD1 (6 bases). From germline, CDR1 is PRHDT and CDR2 FYEKMQ (reference sequence). CDR3 length equals 16 residues. V was clipped by 6 bases and J by 0 bases, with 15 bases between them.

The chain combines TRBV18 with TRBJ1-4; 7 bases are shared with TRBD1. V lost 3 bases and J lost 5; bases outside the gene matches: 6. The CDR3 covers 15 residues. The germline V gene encodes CDR1 KGHSH and CDR2 LQKENI. CDR3 coding DNA: TGTGCCAGCTCACCCTTAGGGGGCCCGAATGAAAAACTGTTTTTT. It codes for CASSPLGGPNEKLFF.

The chain recombines TRBV6-1 with TRBJ2-1; 11 bases fit TRBD2. The CDR3 is 17 residues long. Germline CDR1 reads MNHNS; CDR2 reads SASEGT. J gave up 8 bases and V 4 bases, and 13 bases lay outside the gene matches. The CDR3 DNA sequence: TGTGCCAGCAGTGCCGCGCCGACTAGCGGGGCTATAGATGAGCAGTTCTTC. Encoded protein: CASSAAPTSGAIDEQFF.